This TCR beta chain was profiled in a study of T cell repertoires in cytomegalovirus infection (dated by TCRdb to between 2018 and 2020). In terms of the full investigation: Donor HLA type was relevant to the analysis, because carriage of CMV infection together with the matching HLA type was indicated by public TCR beta signatures.

From the germline V gene, CDR1 is SGHTA and CDR2 is FQGNSA. CDR3 length: 13 amino acids, cysteine to phenylalanine. Here the CDR3 DNA is all that survives: 39 bases in frame from base 1. Ends trimmed: V by 3 bases, J by 6 bases; bases unmatched to a gene: 2. This clonotype was detected many times. No antigen is known for it. Base qualities were left out, and no much larger clone turns up one base away. Study-wide findings and limitations: Carriers of CMV infection plus the relevant HLA type were discriminated by the cumulative frequency of public TCR beta family members in the study cohort and in an independent roughly 340-donor cohort. The ex vivo response was dominated by HLA-C-restricted CMV-specific TCR beta clonotypes, which also provided the single most frequent clonotype in two of eight donors.

TCRdb lists the instrument as Illumina HiSeq 1500. The raw public data were reprocessed by TCRdb itself: fastp quality trimming at Q25, MiXCR clonotype calling, in-frame beta chains only. Each entry merges the rows of one CDR3 protein and shows their most common DNA and genes. This sample holds around 300,000 distinct CDR3 sequences; over 20% were observed only once. The ten largest make up over 11% of the sample. This chain is built from TRBV7-2 and TRBJ2-5, with 9 central nucleotides matching TRBD2. The sequenced material came from PBMCs. This TCR derives from a human donor in good health (CMV status not recorded). Some clones in this sample may be carry-over from other donors' samples. The base sequence is TGTGCCAGCAGCTTCTCTAGCGGGAAGACCCAGTACTTC. This translates into CASSFSSGKTQYF.